Following are 26 T cell receptor beta chains from one sample sequenced in a study of T cell responses to AZD1222 COVID-19 vaccine. TCRdb's copy holds only in-frame clones and misses some; the assay was immunoSEQ multiplex PCR. Of roughly 44,000 clones listed, 75% to 85% are singletons. The source material was peripheral blood, sampled on day 0 of AZD1222 vaccination. The receptors shown here come from an adult in good health.

This clone has a single count. The rearrangement uses TRBV5-1 and TRBJ2-6; D is uncertain. Trimming shortened V by 4 bases and J by 0 bases, and 5 bases separated the two germline ends. The CDR3 spans 14 residues. Germline V CDR1 and CDR2: SGHRS, YFSETQ. The CDR3 sequence: CASSPGSGANVLTF. The CDR3 DNA sequence: TGCGCCAGCAGCCCGGGCTCTGGGGCCAACGTCCTGACTTTC.

There are a few counts of this clone. One end of the junction fails to match germline, which may point to a read error. The V call is TRBV7-7, the J call TRBJ2-5; 15 bases match TRBD2. Germline assignment: CDR1 SSHAT and CDR2 FNYEAQ (reference sequence). There are 16 residues in the CDR3. Here the CDR3 reads CASSHMGLAGGETQYF. CDR3 DNA sequence: TGTGCTAGCAGCCACATGGGACTAGCGGGGGGAGAGACCCAGTACTTC.

The chain couples TRBV28 to TRBJ2-5; 11 positions agree with TRBD2. CDR3 length: 15 amino acids. Trimming at V came to 5 bases and at J to 1 base, leaving 3 bases not matched to a gene. Per the germline V gene, CDR1 is MDHEN and CDR2 is SYDVKM. CDR3 in DNA: TGTGCCAGCAGTGTCGGGACTAGCGGCCAAGAGACCCAGTACTTC. This encodes CASSVGTSGQETQYF.

This chain joins TRBV24-1 and TRBJ1-2; D unclear. The germline V gene has CDR1 KGHDR and CDR2 SFDVKD. The V end was cut by 1 base, the J end by 2 bases, with 7 bases between. The CDR3 is made up of 14 amino acids. CDR3 sequence reads: CATSDFQVNYGYTF. The CDR3 DNA is TGTGCCACCAGTGATTTTCAGGTCAACTATGGCTACACCTTC.

The chain combines TRBV20-1 with TRBJ2-1, with 9 positions matching TRBD2. CDR3 length equals 15 residues. With 3 bases clipped from V and 4 bases from J, the junction kept 7 bases outside the gene matches. Germline V gene sequence: CDR1 DFQATT, CDR2 SNEGSKA (reference sequence). The CDR3 nucleotides are TGCAGTGCTAGTGGTAGCGGGGGCCCGTACAATGAGCAGTTCTTC. Its translation is CSASGSGGPYNEQFF.

As concerns this clone: Other DNA sequences in the same sample also yield this CDR3. The chain recombines TRBV7-3 with TRBJ2-2; D may be TRBD1 or TRBD2 (5 bases each). The V gene's germline CDR1 is SGHTA and CDR2 FQGTGA. V was shortened by 5 bases and J by 4 bases, with 11 bases between the two germline ends. The CDR3 loop spans 14 amino acids. CDR3 nucleotides: TGTGCCAGCAGCCAGCTTGGGGGCACCGGGGAGCTGTTTTTT. Amino acid sequence: CASSQLGGTGELFF.

The chain carries TRBV28 and TRBJ2-7; 9 bases fit TRBD1. In germline, CDR1 is MDHEN, CDR2 SYDVKM. V was clipped by 2 bases and J by 4 bases; unmatched bases: 9. This CDR3 contains 16 residues. CDR3 in amino acids: CASSLRMTGGVYEQYF. The CDR3 nucleotides are TGTGCCAGCAGTTTAAGGATGACAGGGGGAGTTTACGAGCAGTACTTC.

The chain is built from TRBV6-5 and TRBJ1-2, with D possibly matching TRBD1 (5 bases). The V gene lost 6 bases and the J gene lost 6 bases, with 17 bases spanning the gap. Germline CDR1 reads MNHEY; CDR2 reads SVGAGI. The length of the CDR3 is 14 residues. CDR3 DNA: TGTGCCAGCAGGCCCTCGGGGGGGATAGATGGCTACACCTTC. The encoded protein is CASRPSGGIDGYTF.

This chain connects TRBV7-3 to TRBJ2-7; D unclear. This CDR3 contains 14 residues. CDR1 and CDR2 (germline): SGHTA, FQGTGA. The ends were cut back, 2 bases at V and 0 bases at J, with 8 bases in the middle. In DNA, the CDR3 is TGTGCCAGCAGCTTATTTGACGACTCCTACGAGCAGTACTTC. Translated, it gives CASSLFDDSYEQYF.

This rearrangement joins TRBV5-3 to TRBJ1-1; D not certain. TRBV5-3 belongs to the ORF category, with a function that is uncertain. This CDR3 has 12 amino acids. V was trimmed by 8 bases and J by 1 base, leaving 9 bases between them. The CDR3 DNA reads TGTGCCAGCGCCACCGAGAACACTGAAGCTTTCTTT. Protein: CASATENTEAFF.

The CDR3 DNA is TGTGCCACCGGGCGGGGCGGTGGCTACACCTTC. It is translated as CATGRGGGYTF. The rearrangement joins TRBV24-1 to TRBJ1-2; possible D gene TRBD1, 5 bases. The germline V gene has CDR1 KGHDR and CDR2 SFDVKD. The V end was cut by 9 bases, the J end by 7 bases, with 11 bases between. The CDR3 totals 11 residues.

This clone was seen once. The rearrangement joins TRBV5-1 to TRBJ2-5; D remains ambiguous. CDR3 length equals 13 residues. Germline V gene sequence: CDR1 SGHRS, CDR2 YFSETQ. The germline V and J ends were trimmed by 0 bases and 5 bases, with 8 bases remaining between them. The CDR3 DNA reads TGCGCCAGCAGCTTGGCCGTTCTGGAGACCCAGTACTTC. Protein sequence: CASSLAVLETQYF.

V is TRBV29-1 and J is TRBJ2-7; 9 nucleotides agree with TRBD2. Germline CDR1 is SQVTM and CDR2 is ANQGSEA. V lost 3 bases to trimming and J lost 3 bases; unmatched junction nucleotides: 6. CDR3 length equals 14 residues. CDR3 sequence reads: CSVEGLAGNYEQYF. The DNA for the CDR3 is TGCAGCGTTGAGGGGCTAGCGGGGAACTACGAGCAGTACTTC.

This clone was detected only once. The chain is built from TRBV20-1 and TRBJ1-6, with D unresolved. Per germline, CDR1 DFQATT and CDR2 SNEGSKA (reference sequence). The CDR3 loop spans 15 amino acids. V lost 3 bases to trimming and J lost 0 bases, with 9 bases between them. The DNA of the CDR3 is TGCAGTGCTAGTGGCAGGAGCTCCTATAATTCACCCCTCCACTTT. Protein: CSASGRSSYNSPLHF.

This chain connects TRBV2 to TRBJ2-3; 11 nucleotides agree with TRBD2. CDR1 and CDR2 (germline): SNHLY, FYNNEI. The CDR3 extends over 16 amino acids. Trimming removed 6 bases from V and 1 base from J; junction bases left unmatched: 6. In nucleotides, the CDR3 is TGTGCCAGCAGCTGGAATAGCGGGGGGGGCACAGATACGCAGTATTTT. Its protein is CASSWNSGGGTDTQYF.

The rearrangement joins TRBV7-8 to TRBJ2-1; D call uncertain. The V end was cut by 4 bases, the J end by 10 bases, with 11 bases between. Per germline, CDR1 SGHVS and CDR2 FQNEAQ. The CDR3 has 12 amino acids. CDR3 in DNA: TGTGCCAGCAGCTCACCCCGAGGAGAGCAGTTCTTC. It specifies CASSSPRGEQFF. Full variable domain (outside the CDR3, taken from reference TRBV7-8 and TRBJ2-1): GAGVSQSPRYKVAKRGQDVALRCDPISGHVSLFWYQQALGQGPEFLTYFQNEAQLDKSGLPSDRFFAERPEGSVSTLKIQRTQQEDSAVYLCASSSPRGEQFFGPGTRLTVL.

This clone came up a few times. The rearrangement uses TRBV5-1 and TRBJ2-3; TRBD1 aligns across 7 bases. V dropped 4 bases and J dropped 1; count of bases not matched to a gene: 6. The CDR3 runs to 15 residues. Germline CDR1 and CDR2: SGHRS and YFSETQ. The CDR3 DNA is TGCGCCAGCAGCCTAAGTACAGGGGGCACAGATACGCAGTATTTT. Residues: CASSLSTGGTDTQYF.

The V and J genes are TRBV28 and TRBJ2-3; 12 bases fit TRBD2. CDR1 MDHEN and CDR2 SYDVKM come from the germline V gene. Trimming at V came to 6 bases and at J to 4 bases, leaving 5 bases not matched to a gene. The CDR3 spans 15 residues. Written as DNA, the CDR3 is TGTGCCAGCAGCTCTAGCGGGAGGGAGGCAGATACGCAGTATTTT. Encoded protein: CASSSSGREADTQYF.

The chain employs TRBV7-3 and TRBJ2-6; TRBD2 agrees at 7 bases. The CDR3 runs to 20 residues. CDR1 SGHTA and CDR2 FQGTGA come from the germline V gene. With 5 bases clipped from V and 5 bases from J, the junction kept 21 bases outside the gene matches. The CDR3 loop reads CASSHIPGGSPMSRANVLTF. In nucleotides, the CDR3 is TGTGCCAGCAGCCACATCCCCGGGGGGTCCCCCATGTCTCGGGCCAACGTCCTGACTTTC.

The chain links TRBV3-1 (or the pseudogene TRBV3-2) to TRBJ2-7; 10 bases are shared with TRBD1. This CDR3 region has 19 residues. The germline V gene has CDR1 LGHDT and CDR2 YNNKEL (reference sequence). Trimming at V came to 3 bases and at J to 1 base, leaving 15 bases not matched to a gene. CDR3 in DNA: TGTGCCAGCAGCCATGGGACAGGGGATCGGCGGGAGGCTTCCTACGAGCAGTACTTC. This encodes CASSHGTGDRREASYEQYF.

This chain uses TRBV3-1 (or the pseudogene TRBV3-2) with TRBJ1-2, with 9 positions matching TRBD1. Germline trimming cut 5 bases from V and 5 bases from J; bases unmatched to any gene: 9. Looked up from germline, CDR1 is LGHDT and CDR2 is YNNKEL (reference sequence). This CDR3 contains 15 residues. The DNA of the CDR3 is TGTGCCAGCAGCGAAAGTCCGGGACAGGGTTATGGCTACACCTTC. It codes for CASSESPGQGYGYTF.

The chain combines TRBV11-2 with TRBJ1-6; tentative D call: TRBD1 (6 bases). The CDR3 extends over 14 amino acids. Germline V gene sequence: CDR1 SGHAT, CDR2 FQNNGV. The V end was cut by 5 bases, the J end by 7 bases, with 12 bases between. The CDR3 loop is CASSLTGSNSPLHF. CDR3 bases: TGTGCCAGCAGCCTTACAGGGTCCAATTCACCCCTCCACTTT.

The chain couples TRBV3-1 (or the pseudogene TRBV3-2) to TRBJ2-4; 11 positions agree with TRBD2. The CDR3 length is 17 residues. Trimming at V came to 3 bases and at J to 3 bases, leaving 7 bases not matched to a gene. Germline V gene data show CDR1 as LGHDT and CDR2 as YNNKEL (reference sequence). CDR3 coding DNA: TGTGCCAGCAGCCATGCGGGACTAGCGGACCACAAAAACATTCAGTACTTC. Protein product: CASSHAGLADHKNIQYF.

This chain connects TRBV4-3 to TRBJ2-2; no definite D call. This CDR3 comprises 16 residues. CDR1 and CDR2 from the germline V gene are LGHNA and YSLEER. The V end lost 0 bases, the J end lost 5 bases, and 13 bases lay between the germline ends. The CDR3 nucleotides are TGCGCCAGCAGCCAAGATTGGCAGCGAAGAACCGGGGAGCTGTTTTTT. This sequence encodes CASSQDWQRRTGELFF.

This clone was recorded a few times. The chain couples TRBV6-6 to TRBJ1-3; 7 bases match TRBD1. V was pared by 6 bases and J by 6 bases, with 5 bases of the junction left unmatched. The CDR3 sequence is 13 residues long. Germline loops: CDR1 MNHNY, CDR2 SVGAGI (reference sequence). The CDR3 region is CASSPGQQNTIYF. The CDR3 DNA follows: TGTGCCAGCAGCCCGGGACAGCAAAACACCATATATTTT.

This clone came up once. J is TRBJ2-7 and V is TRBV28, with 7 nucleotides matching TRBD1. There are 13 residues in the CDR3. Germline V lookup: CDR1 MDHEN, CDR2 SYDVKM. V shed 8 bases, J shed 2 bases, and the junction held 6 bases outside the gene matches. The CDR3 sequence is CASVGQGAYEQYF. DNA for the CDR3: TGTGCCAGCGTCGGGCAGGGGGCCTACGAGCAGTACTTC.